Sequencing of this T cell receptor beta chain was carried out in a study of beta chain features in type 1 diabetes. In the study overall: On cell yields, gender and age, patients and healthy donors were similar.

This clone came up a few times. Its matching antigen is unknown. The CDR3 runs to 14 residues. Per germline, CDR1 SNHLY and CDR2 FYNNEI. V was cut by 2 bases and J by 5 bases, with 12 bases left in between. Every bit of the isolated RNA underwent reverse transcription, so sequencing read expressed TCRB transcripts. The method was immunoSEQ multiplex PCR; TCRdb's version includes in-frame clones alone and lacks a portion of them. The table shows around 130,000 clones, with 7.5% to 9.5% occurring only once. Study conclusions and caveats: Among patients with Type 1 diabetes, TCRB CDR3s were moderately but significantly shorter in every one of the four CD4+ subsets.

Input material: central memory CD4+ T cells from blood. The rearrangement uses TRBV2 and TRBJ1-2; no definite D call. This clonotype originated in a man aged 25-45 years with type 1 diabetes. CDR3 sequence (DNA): TGTGCCAGCAGTGAACCCCCGGGCGGGTATGGCTACACCTTC. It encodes CASSEPPGGYGYTF.